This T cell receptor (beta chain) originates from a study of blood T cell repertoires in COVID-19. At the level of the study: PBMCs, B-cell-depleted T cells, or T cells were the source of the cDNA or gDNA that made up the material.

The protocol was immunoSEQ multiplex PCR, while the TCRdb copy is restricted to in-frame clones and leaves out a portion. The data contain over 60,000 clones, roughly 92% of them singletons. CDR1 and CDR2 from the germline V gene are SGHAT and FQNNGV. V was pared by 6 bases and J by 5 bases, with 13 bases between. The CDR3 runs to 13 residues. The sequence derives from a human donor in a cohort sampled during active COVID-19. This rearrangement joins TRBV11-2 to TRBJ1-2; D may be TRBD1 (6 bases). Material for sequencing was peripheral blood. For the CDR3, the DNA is TGTGCCAGCAGTCAGGACAGAGTTTATGGCTACACCTTC. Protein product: CASSQDRVYGYTF. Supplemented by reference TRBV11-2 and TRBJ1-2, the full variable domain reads EAGVAQSPRYKIIEKRQSVAFWCNPISGHATLYWYQQILGQGPKLLIQFQNNGVVDDSQLPKDRFSAERLKGVDSTLKIQPAKLEDSAVYLCASSQDRVYGYTFGSGTRLTVV.